Listed below are T cell receptor beta chains from one sample, sequenced in a study of response to subunit inactivated influenza vaccine. Via MiXCR, TCRdb re-called the RT-PCR reads, giving one row per CDR3 protein. Of more than 500,000 distinct CDR3 sequences listed, 11% are singletons. This same sample was also part of a study on T cells expressing NK-cell markers.

The sample consisted of PBMCs from blood, taken on the day of vaccination. Receptor source: a man aged 50-59 years who received an inactivated influenza vaccine. Each CDR3 is given without its conserved first and last residue. Fields, in order: J gene, V gene, CDR3 protein.

>TRBJ2-7|TRBV7-2
ASSLGPAVQY
>TRBJ2-5|TRBV20-1
SATTAAYQETQY
>TRBJ1-4|TRBV4-2
ASSQGYGDSATNEKLF
>TRBJ2-3|TRBV7-8
ASSFGLYKSTDTQY
>TRBJ2-5|TRBV7-7
ASSMLQGAQETQY
>TRBJ1-1|TRBV3-1
ASSQWENTEAF
>TRBJ2-1|TRBV6-1
ASRPSGGTGNEQF
>TRBJ2-3|TRBV7-2
ASSLGQGATDTQY
>TRBJ2-1|TRBV20-1
SARRTGVRNEQF
>TRBJ2-1|TRBV5-5
ASSRLSDYNEQF
>TRBJ1-2|TRBV30
AWSVNGNAGYT
>TRBJ2-5|TRBV7-2
ASSSGQGLGSQY
>TRBJ2-3|TRBV28
ASSLFLSDTQY
>TRBJ2-7|TRBV5-1
ASSPWDRGSYEQY
>TRBJ1-6|TRBV6-1
ASSMRDNSPLH
>TRBJ2-1|TRBV6-1
ASSRLAGGLRDNEQF
>TRBJ2-1|TRBV7-9
ASSLGEVGQF
>TRBJ2-2|TRBV12-3/TRBV12-4
ASSLSLAYFTGELF
>TRBJ2-3|TRBV20-1
SARPGHASGTQY
>TRBJ1-1|TRBV9
ASSLFPGAEAF
>TRBJ2-7|TRBV20-1
SARDGQMQVNEQY
>TRBJ2-1|TRBV5-4
ASSLSSAGGQYSYNEQF
>TRBJ2-1|TRBV28
ASSWTSTGSYNEQF
>TRBJ2-7|TRBV20-1
SASGGRAYYEQY
>TRBJ2-5|TRBV4-1
ASSQDKGAGRETQY
>TRBJ2-7|TRBV7-2
ASSLGPGDYEQY
>TRBJ2-3|TRBV20-1
SAEPEAGGVTDTQY
>TRBJ2-7|TRBV20-1
SARDIRQETYEQY
>TRBJ1-2|TRBV5-1
ASSFQGAGGYT
>TRBJ1-1|TRBV9
ASANQDPARTGGGLGTEAF
>TRBJ2-3|TRBV11-2
ASSRWGNSGGAMDTQY
>TRBJ1-1|TRBV11-3
ASSLTGQVNTEAF
>TRBJ2-1|TRBV7-2
ASSLGWGGNEQF
>TRBJ1-5|TRBV28
ASTLGLQSNQPQH
>TRBJ2-4|TRBV4-3
ASSQVGGIQY
>TRBJ2-3|TRBV6-1
ASSDRGPESITDTQY
>TRBJ2-2|TRBV7-3
ASSTNAIAGSNTGELF
>TRBJ2-7|TRBV4-2
ASSQDLLQPYEQY
>TRBJ2-1|TRBV28
ASSVRGGPTYNEQF
>TRBJ2-6|TRBV7-8
ASSATATGATGANVLT
>TRBJ2-1|TRBV27
ASSLQAGTGFYNEQF
>TRBJ2-5|TRBV7-9
ASSLEIAGETQY
>TRBJ1-1|TRBV28
ASSFTTGGTTEAF
>TRBJ2-3|TRBV20-1
SARRTSGAPDTQY
>TRBJ2-1|TRBV20-1
SARSGGTYNEQF
>TRBJ2-2|TRBV12-3/TRBV12-4
ASTPQSGHNTGELF
>TRBJ2-1|TRBV20-1
SASGLAGGYNEQF
>TRBJ2-3|TRBV20-1
SALKRERTDTQY
>TRBJ2-3|TRBV18
ASSLVQRSTDTQY
>TRBJ1-5|TRBV5-1
ASSTGQSNQPQH
>TRBJ2-7|TRBV30
AWSKVSGSIEQY
>TRBJ1-5|TRBV6-2/TRBV6-3
ASSFPTGFFQPQH
>TRBJ2-7|TRBV20-1
SARVSAYEQY